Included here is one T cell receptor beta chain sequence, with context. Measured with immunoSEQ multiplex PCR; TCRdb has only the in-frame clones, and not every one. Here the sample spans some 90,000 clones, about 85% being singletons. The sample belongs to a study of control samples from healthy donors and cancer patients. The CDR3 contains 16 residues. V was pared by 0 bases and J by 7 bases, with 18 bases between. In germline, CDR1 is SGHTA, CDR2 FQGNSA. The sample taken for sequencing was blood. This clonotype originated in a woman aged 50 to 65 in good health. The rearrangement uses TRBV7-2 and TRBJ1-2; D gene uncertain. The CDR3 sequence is CASSLAPPQTLGGYTF. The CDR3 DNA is TGTGCCAGCAGCTTAGCCCCCCCCCAAACTTTAGGTGGCTACACCTTC.